The 14 T cell receptor beta chains listed next were all sequenced from one sample in a study of radiotherapy plus CTLA-4 blockade in lung cancer. Sequencing was performed with immunoSEQ multiplex PCR; in TCRdb, only in-frame clones are kept and a portion is missing. Among more than 95,000 clones listed, about 77% were seen once. Source: peripheral blood, taken from a patient treated with radiotherapy plus ipilimumab. The receptor source for this set is a human donor with non-small cell lung cancer who had a partial response to radiotherapy plus ipilimumab.

The chain joins TRBV6-5 to TRBJ1-1; D is possibly TRBD1 (6 bases). The V gene's germline CDR1 is MNHEY and CDR2 SVGAGI. The CDR3 consists of 14 residues. V lost 3 bases and J lost 4, with 12 bases in between. The CDR3 DNA is TGTGCCAGCAGTTATCTACAGGGATCCACTGAAGCTTTCTTT. Translated: CASSYLQGSTEAFF.

The chain employs TRBV28 and TRBJ2-4; D call uncertain. There are 12 residues in the CDR3. Trimming shortened V by 2 bases and J by 5 bases, and 4 bases separated the two germline ends. Germline CDR1 is MDHEN and CDR2 is SYDVKM. The CDR3 loop reads CASSLPENIQYF. The CDR3 DNA is TGTGCCAGCAGTTTACCAGAAAACATTCAGTACTTC.

This clone has a single count. The rearrangement joins TRBV2 to TRBJ1-5; 9 bases fit TRBD1. This CDR3 has 16 residues. J was trimmed by 1 base and V by 6 bases; bases with no gene match: 7. The germline V gene has CDR1 SNHLY and CDR2 FYNNEI. The CDR3 sequence: CASRDRGFQSNQPQHF. CDR3 sequence (DNA): TGTGCCAGCAGGGACAGGGGCTTCCAGAGCAATCAGCCCCAGCATTTT.

Within the sample, this clone is medium-sized. The rearrangement uses TRBV18 and TRBJ1-1; TRBD1 is a possible D gene (6 bases). In germline, CDR1 is KGHSH, CDR2 LQKENI. The CDR3 consists of 16 residues. Deletions cut 3 bases from V and 1 base from J, with 15 bases between. CDR3 bases: TGTGCCAGCTCACCGAGGGGACAAGTGACGAACACTGAAGCTTTCTTT. Protein product: CASSPRGQVTNTEAFF.

The chain employs TRBV5-1 and TRBJ2-3; 13 positions match TRBD2. The CDR3 has 18 amino acids. J was trimmed by 8 bases and V by 1 base; bases with no gene match: 13. Germline V gene sequence: CDR1 SGHRS, CDR2 YFSETQ. This CDR3 reads CASSLTGLAGVWKSTQYF. The CDR3 DNA follows: TGCGCCAGCAGCTTGACCGGACTAGCGGGAGTCTGGAAAAGTACGCAGTATTTT.

The J gene is TRBJ2-7, the V gene TRBV29-1, with D hard to call. There are 10 residues in the CDR3. Looked up from germline, CDR1 is SQVTM and CDR2 is ANQGSEA. The germline V and J ends were trimmed by 7 bases and 5 bases, with 9 bases remaining between them. For the CDR3, the DNA is TGCAGCGCCTTCGTCGACGAGCAGTACTTC. Residues: CSAFVDEQYF.

The chain is built from TRBV2 and TRBJ1-2; 9 bases match TRBD1. The ends lost 6 bases at V and 5 bases at J; junction bases unmatched: 4. Germline V lookup: CDR1 SNHLY, CDR2 FYNNEI. The CDR3 is 13 amino acids. The chain's CDR3 is CASRTQGAYGYTF. In nucleotides, the CDR3 is TGTGCCAGCAGGACACAGGGGGCGTATGGCTACACCTTC. Full variable domain (missing parts from reference TRBV2 and TRBJ1-2): EPEVTQTPSHQVTQMGQEVILRCVPISNHLYFYWYRQILGQKVEFLVSFYNNEISEKSEIFDDQFSVERPDGSNFTLKIRSTKLEDSAMYFCASRTQGAYGYTFGSGTRLTVV.

The CDR3, as DNA: TGTGCCAGCAGCCCCCCTCCAGTTGCAACTAATGAAAAACTGTTTTTT. It codes for CASSPPPVATNEKLFF. The V call is TRBV28, the J call TRBJ1-4; D uncertain. Germline V CDR1 and CDR2: MDHEN, SYDVKM. The CDR3 is made up of 16 amino acids. V was clipped by 6 bases and J by 0 bases, with 14 bases between them.

The gene calls are TRBV7-9 and TRBJ2-1; no definite D call. The CDR3 loop spans 12 amino acids. The germline V gene encodes CDR1 SEHNR and CDR2 FQNEAQ (reference sequence). The V gene lost 5 bases and the J gene lost 9 bases, with 11 bases spanning the gap. The CDR3 region has the DNA TGTGCCAGCAGCCCCGGAGTTTCTGAGCAGTTCTTC. Protein product: CASSPGVSEQFF.

This clone came up many times. The CDR3 protein is CASSEPRGRGEKLFF. The DNA of the CDR3 is TGTGCCAGCAGTGAACCGCGGGGCCGCGGTGAAAAACTGTTTTTT. The J gene is TRBJ1-4, the V gene TRBV6-1; a weak D match, TRBD1 (5 bases). Germline CDR1 reads MNHNS; CDR2 reads SASEGT. The CDR3 contains 15 residues. V was pared by 2 bases and J by 7 bases, with 14 bases between.

The chain uses TRBV5-1 and TRBJ1-2, with a weak D call TRBD1 (5 bases). Germline V gene sequence: CDR1 SGHRS, CDR2 YFSETQ. The CDR3 length is 14 residues. The V and J ends lost 2 bases and 3 bases respectively, with 11 bases between them. CDR3 nucleotide sequence: TGCGCCAGCAGCTTTAGCTCGGGGGACTATGGCTACACCTTC. It encodes CASSFSSGDYGYTF.

This clone was seen just once. The V gene is TRBV7-2, the J gene TRBJ1-2, with unresolved D. The CDR3 totals 13 residues. Germline V CDR1 and CDR2: SGHTA, FQGNSA. Trimming stripped 5 bases from V and 4 bases from J, with 11 bases between. The CDR3 coding sequence is TGTGCCAGCAGCCCCTGGGCGAGCTATGGCTACACCTTC. Its protein product is CASSPWASYGYTF.

This chain joins TRBV14 and TRBJ2-3, with 9 bases identical to TRBD2. The germline V gene encodes CDR1 SGHDN and CDR2 FVKESK. Germline trimming cut 4 bases from V and 2 bases from J; bases unmatched to any gene: 4. The CDR3 has 15 amino acids. The CDR3 here is CASSRRTSATDTQYF. In DNA, the CDR3 is TGTGCCAGCAGCCGCCGGACTAGCGCCACAGATACGCAGTATTTT.

The chain uses TRBV28 and TRBJ1-2; D unresolved. CDR1 is MDHEN, CDR2 SYDVKM, per germline. V gave up 2 bases and J gave up 2 bases, with 6 bases separating them. The CDR3 covers 13 residues. In DNA form, the CDR3 reads TGTGCCAGCAGTTTAAGTCAGAACTATGGCTACACCTTC. This sequence encodes CASSLSQNYGYTF.